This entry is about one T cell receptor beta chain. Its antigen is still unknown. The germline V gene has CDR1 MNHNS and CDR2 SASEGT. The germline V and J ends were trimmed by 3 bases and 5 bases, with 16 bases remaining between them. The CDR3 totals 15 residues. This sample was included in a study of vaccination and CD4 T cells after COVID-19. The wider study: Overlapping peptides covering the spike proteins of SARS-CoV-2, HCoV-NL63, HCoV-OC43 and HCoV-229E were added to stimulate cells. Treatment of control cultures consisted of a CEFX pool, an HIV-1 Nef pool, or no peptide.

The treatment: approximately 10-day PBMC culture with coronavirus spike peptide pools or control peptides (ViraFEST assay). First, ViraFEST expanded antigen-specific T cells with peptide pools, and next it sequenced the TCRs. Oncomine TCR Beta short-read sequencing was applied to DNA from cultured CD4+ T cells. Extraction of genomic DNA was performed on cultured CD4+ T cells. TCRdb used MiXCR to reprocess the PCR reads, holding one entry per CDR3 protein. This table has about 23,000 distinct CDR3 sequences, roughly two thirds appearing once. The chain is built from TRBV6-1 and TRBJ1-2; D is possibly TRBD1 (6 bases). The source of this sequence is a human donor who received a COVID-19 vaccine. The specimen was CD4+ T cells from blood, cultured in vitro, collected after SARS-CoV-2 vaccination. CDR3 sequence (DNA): TGTGCCAGCAGTGAGGGACACGACAGCTTATATGGCTACACCTTC. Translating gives CASSEGHDSLYGYTF.